This TCR beta chain emerged from a study of monozygotic twins with inflammatory bowel disease. General study findings and limits: For repertoire similarity, concordant twins did not differ from discordant twins, possibly because power was limited. Variability may have been added to patient repertoires by differing immunosuppressive treatments. Those with IBD had lower TCRbeta diversity (inverse Simpson) than their healthy co-twins did.

TCRdb re-called the 5' RACE reads and gives one entry per CDR3 protein, without DNA. The table lists 150,000 to 200,000 distinct CDR3 sequences. On this clonotype: Its antigen is undetermined.

Germline V CDR1 and CDR2: SGHRS, YFSETQ. CDR3 size: 15 residues. Every single donor had an approximately 2.5 ml blood sample drawn. The sequencing input was blood. The origin of this receptor is a human donor with ulcerative colitis or Crohn's disease, or a healthy co-twin of an affected twin (not recorded which). This chain connects TRBV5-1 to TRBJ2-7; TCRdb reports TRBD1, a call that lacks DNA to check it against. CDR3 loop: CASSIPTGGNYEQYF.